This T cell receptor (beta chain) stems from a study of T-cell memory formation after mild COVID-19. The CDR3 consists of 16 residues. J lost 5 bases, V lost 5 bases, and 14 bases had no gene match. Germline V lookup: CDR1 SGHTA, CDR2 FQGNSA. Study-wide points: The authors did not confirm SARS-CoV-2 specificity of second-wave clones peaking day 37.

Constant-segment primers were used for 5'RACE, and the resulting TCR alpha and TCR beta cDNA libraries carried sample barcodes and UMIs. TCRdb processed the 5' RACE reads anew with MiXCR; each CDR3 protein has one entry. The sample records 390,000 or so distinct CDR3 sequences, about 16% being singletons. A note on this clonotype: Its antigen is not identified.

The sequence was collected from a man between 18 and 29 years old who had mild COVID-19 (a few samples of this study predate the infection). Cell type and time point are not known. V and J are TRBV7-2 and TRBJ2-5, with TRBD2 matching 7 bases. Sequences were obtained from PBMCs or a T cell subset sorted from them (not recorded which). As DNA, the CDR3 is TGTGCCAGCAGCCTCCGATCTAGCGGCCTAGGGGAGACCCAGTACTTC. Amino acid sequence: CASSLRSSGLGETQYF.